The entry below describes one T cell receptor (beta chain). In germline, CDR1 is LGHNA, CDR2 YSLEER. Trimming took off 0 bases at V and 8 bases at J, with 16 bases between the two ends. The CDR3 totals 15 residues. This sample was included in a study of shared clonotypes between healthy human individuals. Here immunoSEQ multiplex PCR was the method, and the copy in TCRdb shows in-frame clones only, minus some. The sample carries approximately 1,500,000 clones, roughly 98% recorded once. The sequenced sample was naive CD4+ T cells sorted from blood. Indicated subset: CD45RA+ positively selected. The chain carries TRBV4-3 and TRBJ1-2; D perhaps matches TRBD1 (5 bases). The receptor's source is a young man in good health. The chain's CDR3 is CASSQDAGPNIGYTF. The CDR3 nucleotides read TGCGCCAGCAGCCAAGACGCGGGACCTAATATAGGCTACACCTTC.